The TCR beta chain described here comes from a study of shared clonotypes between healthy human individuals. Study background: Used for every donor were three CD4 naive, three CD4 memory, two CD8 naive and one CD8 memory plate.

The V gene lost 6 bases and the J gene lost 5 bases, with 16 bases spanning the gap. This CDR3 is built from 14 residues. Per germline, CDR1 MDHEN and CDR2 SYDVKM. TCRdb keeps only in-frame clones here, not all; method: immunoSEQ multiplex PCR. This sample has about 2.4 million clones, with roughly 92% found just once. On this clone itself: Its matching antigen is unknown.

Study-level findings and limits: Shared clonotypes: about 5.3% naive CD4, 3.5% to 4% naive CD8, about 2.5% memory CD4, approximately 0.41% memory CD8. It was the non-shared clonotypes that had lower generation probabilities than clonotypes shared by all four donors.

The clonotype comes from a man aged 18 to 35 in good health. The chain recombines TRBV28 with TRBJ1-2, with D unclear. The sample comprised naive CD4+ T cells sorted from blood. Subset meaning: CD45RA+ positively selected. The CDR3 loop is CASSPFRLDYGYTF. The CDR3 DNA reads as TGTGCCAGCAGCCCCTTTAGGTTAGATTATGGCTACACCTTC.